One and the same sample provided the 21 T cell receptor beta chains below, sequenced in a study of T cells in women clearing cervical HPV infection. Measured with immunoSEQ multiplex PCR; TCRdb has only the in-frame clones, and not every one. Found here are about 22,000 clones; the top ten clones hold 4.5% to 6%. The specimen sequenced was blood buffy coat. Receptors were obtained from a woman aged 18 to 75 with a cervical HPV16 infection that either progressed to CIN3+ or cleared (not recorded which).

A note on this clone: The CDR3 end is not reached by the read, which stops 3 residues before it; the germline J gene fills it in. V usage is TRBV19 and J usage is TRBJ2-5; maybe TRBD1 (7 bases). Trimming removed 6 bases at V and 5 bases at J, with 13 bases between. From germline, CDR1 is LNHDA and CDR2 SQIVND (reference sequence). CDR3 length: 13 amino acids. The CDR3 here is CASSQGGAETQYF. The DNA read from the CDR3 is TGTGCCAGTAGCCAGGGGGGAGCGGAGACC.

CDR3 sequence reads: CASSSYKGEAFF. CDR3 bases read: TGTGCCAGCAGCTCCTACAAGGGGGAG. The V call is TRBV7-3, the J call TRBJ1-1, with D possibly being TRBD1 (6 bases). Read coverage stops 3 residues before the CDR3 terminus; the germline J gene supplies the remainder. The CDR3 length is 12 residues. Germline CDR1 and CDR2: SGHTA and FQGTGA.

As to this clone: Read coverage stops 3 residues before the CDR3 terminus; the germline J gene supplies the remainder. The chain is built from TRBV6-1 and TRBJ1-6; D remains ambiguous. There are 16 residues in the CDR3. V shed 3 bases and J shed 7 bases, with 16 bases lying between them. Germline V gene sequence: CDR1 MNHNS, CDR2 SASEGT. CDR3 DNA, as far as it was read: TGTGCCAGCAGTGAGTTTCCGGGTTTGCGGAATTCACCC. It specifies CASSEFPGLRNSP. The whole CDR3 protein reads CASSEFPGLRNSPLHF.

For this clone: The observed sequence ends 3 residues before the CDR3 terminus, with the missing tail filled in from the germline J gene. The genes are TRBV19 and TRBJ1-1; tentative D call: TRBD1 (6 bases). Germline CDR1 LNHDA, CDR2 SQIVND (reference sequence). Between the trimmed V and J ends, which lost 6 bases and 6 bases, there was a span of 8 bases. The CDR3 length is 11 residues. CDR3 sequence: CASSGQPEAFF. Incomplete CDR3 DNA: TGTGCCAGTAGCGGACAGCCTGAA.

Comments on this clone: The CDR3 end lies 3 residues beyond the end of the read and is filled in from the germline J gene. The chain combines TRBV7-9 with TRBJ2-3; D perhaps matches TRBD2 (5 bases). Germline assignment: CDR1 SEHNR and CDR2 FQNEAQ (reference sequence). CDR3 length: 14 residues. CDR3 DNA, as far as it was read: TGTGCCAGCACCCGGGGTGCAGACCAAGAGACG. As protein: CASTRGADQET. In full, the CDR3 reads CASTRGADQETQYF.

Details on this clone: From the germline J gene comes the end of the CDR3, since the read stops 3 residues before it. The chain couples TRBV5-4 to TRBJ2-5; 7 bases match TRBD1. This CDR3 is built from 16 residues. Trimming at V came to 0 bases and at J to 1 base, leaving 6 bases not matched to a gene. Germline CDR1 and CDR2: SGHNT and YYREEE (reference sequence). The covered CDR3 bases are TGTGCCAGCAGCTTGGGGACAGGTGGGGGCCAAGAGACC. Amino acids: CASSLGTGGGQET. The CDR3 reads in full as CASSLGTGGGQETQYF.

Of note for this clone: The read terminates 3 residues ahead of where the CDR3 ends, so the germline J gene completes it. The rearrangement joins TRBV10-3 to TRBJ2-1; 8 bases are shared with TRBD1. This CDR3 has 15 residues. Germline V gene lookup returns CDR1 ENHRY and CDR2 SYGVKD. The J segment lost 4 bases and the V segment lost 4 bases, leaving 6 bases of the junction unmatched. CDR3 in amino acids: CAISGQGALYNEQFF. CDR3 DNA, as far as it was read: TGTGCCATCAGTGGTCAGGGGGCTCTGTACAATGAG.

Note on this clone: The read finishes 3 residues shy of the CDR3 end, and the germline J gene is used to complete it. The rearrangement links TRBV2 to TRBJ1-1; weak D call: TRBD1 (5 bases). The CDR3 is 15 residues long. V was pared by 0 bases and J by 4 bases, with 12 bases between. The V gene's germline CDR1 is SNHLY and CDR2 FYNNEI. The covered CDR3 bases are TGTGCCAGCAGTGAAGCCAGGGTCGGGTTCACTGAA. It specifies CASSEARVGFTE. In full, the CDR3 is CASSEARVGFTEAFF.

In the case of this clone: Read sequence stops 3 residues before the CDR3 end, and the germline J gene provides the missing end. J is TRBJ2-4 and V is TRBV7-9; D call uncertain. The CDR3 is made up of 13 amino acids. CDR1 SEHNR and CDR2 FQNEAQ come from the germline V gene (reference sequence). The sequenced CDR3 bases are TGTGCCAGCAGGCCCCCCGGAGACTGTGGT. This codes for CASRPPGDCG. The whole CDR3 protein is CASRPPGDCGQYF.

With regard to this clone: The CDR3 end lies 3 residues beyond the end of the read and is filled in from the germline J gene. The chain employs TRBV13 and TRBJ2-1, with TRBD1 matching over 12 bases. Trimming at V came to 4 bases and at J to 9 bases, leaving 10 bases not matched to a gene. CDR3 length: 16 amino acids. The germline V gene has CDR1 PRHDT and CDR2 FYEKMQ (reference sequence). CDR3 DNA (partial): TGTGCCAGCAGCTACCCCGGGACAGGGGGCTTGAGTGAG. Residues: CASSYPGTGGLSE. The CDR3 in its entirety is CASSYPGTGGLSEQFF.

With respect to this clone: Sequencing ends 3 residues short of the CDR3 end; the germline J gene provides the rest. The chain joins TRBV10-1 to TRBJ2-7; D ambiguous. Trimming cost V 10 bases and J 2 bases, with 15 bases left between them. There are 13 residues in the CDR3. Looked up from germline, CDR1 is WNHNN and CDR2 is SYGVQD (reference sequence). The CDR3 reads CATSETNTYEQYF. The part of the CDR3 DNA that was read is TGCGCCACCTCCGAGACAAACACCTACGAG.

Concerning this clone: The read ends 3 residues early relative to the CDR3; the germline J gene fills the gap. This sequence joins TRBV20-1 and TRBJ2-2; no clear D gene. Looked up from germline, CDR1 is DFQATT and CDR2 is SNEGSKA (reference sequence). The CDR3 loop spans 10 amino acids. The CDR3: CSAIRYVLFF. The part of the CDR3 DNA that was read is TGCAGTGCCATACGGTACGTG.

This clone is deemed medium-sized (0.01 to 0.1%) by its frequency. The read terminates 3 residues before the CDR3 end, so the remaining end is supplied by the germline J gene. The chain is built from TRBV6-2 or TRBV6-3 and TRBJ2-5, with TRBD2 identical over 10 bases. The junction had 3 bases not matched to a gene; V was cut back by 7 bases and J by 4 bases. Germline-derived CDR1 and CDR2 are MNHEY and SVGEGT. The CDR3 consists of 13 residues. This chain's CDR3 is CASNLAGGETQYF. The DNA read from the CDR3 is TGTGCCAGCAATTTAGCGGGGGGAGAGACC.

In regard to this clone: The CDR3 end falls 3 residues outside the read, so it is completed with the germline J gene. The chain joins TRBV20-1 to TRBJ2-1; TRBD1 aligns across 9 bases. Germline CDR1 and CDR2: DFQATT and SNEGSKA (reference sequence). Unmatched junction bases numbered 5, after V lost 4 bases and J lost 7 bases. There are 13 residues in the CDR3. CDR3 DNA, as far as it was read: TGCAGTGCTATTCGGACAGGGGTGAATGAG. Translation: CSAIRTGVNE. The entire CDR3 protein reads CSAIRTGVNEQFF.

Details on this clone: The read halts 3 residues ahead of the CDR3 end, with the missing end drawn from the germline J gene. The rearrangement links TRBV13 to TRBJ2-3; D is perhaps TRBD2 (6 bases). Germline-derived CDR1 and CDR2 are PRHDT and FYEKMQ (reference sequence). The CDR3 consists of 15 residues. The CDR3 sequence: CASSLGPRGGETQYF. The sequenced CDR3 bases are TGTGCCAGCAGCTTAGGCCCCCGGGGAGGCGAGACG.

The CDR3 is CASSDSGQGSNYGYTF. CDR3 DNA (partial): TGTGCCAGCAGTGACTCGGGACAGGGGTCTAACTATGGC. The rearrangement links TRBV6-4 to TRBJ1-2; 10 nucleotides line up with TRBD1. The CDR3 goes on 3 residues after the read ends, and that part is filled in from the germline J gene. Germline V lookup: CDR1 MRHNA, CDR2 SNTAGT. The V segment lost 0 bases and the J segment 0 bases; nucleotides outside the gene matches: 1. The CDR3 has 16 residues.

As concerns this clone: The read halts 3 residues ahead of the CDR3 end, with the missing end drawn from the germline J gene. The chain recombines TRBV7-9 with TRBJ1-2; 7 nucleotides line up with TRBD1. Trimming at V came to 5 bases and at J to 4 bases, leaving 4 bases not matched to a gene. Germline lookup yields CDR1 SEHNR and CDR2 FQNEAQ (reference sequence). The CDR3 covers 13 residues. The CDR3 loop reads CASSRTGSYGYTF. The sequenced part of the CDR3 DNA is TGTGCCAGCAGCCGGACAGGAAGCTATGGC.

Worth noting for this clone: The read gets to within 3 residues of the CDR3 end, and the germline J gene fills in the rest. This sequence joins TRBV29-1 and TRBJ1-2, with D maybe TRBD1 (6 bases). The CDR3 totals 13 residues. Germline V gives CDR1 SQVTM, CDR2 ANQGSEA. CDR3 DNA (partial): TGCAGCGTTGACTTTGCGAAAGGACAGGGC. The encoded protein is CSVDFAKGQG. The full CDR3 protein is CSVDFAKGQGYTF. The full variable domain, in which reference TRBV29-1 and TRBJ1-2 provide the parts outside the CDR3, is SAVISQKPSRDICQRGTSLTIQCQVDSQVTMMFWYRQQPGQSLTLIATANQGSEATYESGFVIDKFPISRPNLTFSTLTVSNMSPEDSSIYLCSVDFAKGQGYTFGSGTRLTVV.

Partial CDR3 DNA: TGCAGTGCTAGTGCACTAGCGGGAGTTAGGAACGAG. It translates to CSASALAGVRNE. The whole CDR3 is CSASALAGVRNEQYF. The chain joins TRBV20-1 to TRBJ2-7, with 11 bases aligning to TRBD2. The read stops 3 residues short of the end of the CDR3; the missing end is completed from the germline J gene. The trim removed 3 bases at V and 5 bases at J, leaving 9 bases unmatched. The V gene's germline CDR1 is DFQATT and CDR2 SNEGSKA (reference sequence). This CDR3 comprises 15 residues.

As for this clone: The CDR3 extends 3 residues past the end of the read, so its final part is completed from the germline J gene. The chain combines TRBV5-1 with TRBJ2-5; TRBD1 aligns across 7 bases. The length of the CDR3 is 16 residues. Trimming took 1 base from V and 4 from J; bases not matched to a gene: 10. Germline V gene lookup returns CDR1 SGHRS and CDR2 YFSETQ. The CDR3 bases that were read are TGCGCCAGCAGCTTGACCAGGGGGATTATCAGAGAGACC. This translates into CASSLTRGIIRET. The whole CDR3 protein is CASSLTRGIIRETQYF.

Points on this clone: The read falls 3 residues short of the CDR3 end, and the missing part is taken from the germline J gene. The chain has TRBV6-4 and TRBJ2-1; D gene uncertain. The CDR3 is 14 amino acids. The V and J ends lost 7 bases and 4 bases respectively, with 14 bases between them. Looked up from germline, CDR1 is MRHNA and CDR2 is SNTAGT. The CDR3 loop reads CASNLAVQYNEQFF. CDR3 bases read: TGTGCCAGCAACCTTGCGGTACAATACAATGAG.